This T cell receptor (beta chain) was sequenced for a study of spatial heterogeneity in lung cancer. Study results and caveats: Expanded alpha and beta TCR counts within tumors tracked tumor mutation counts.

Germline trimming cut 5 bases from V and 0 bases from J; bases unmatched to any gene: 5. The CDR3 runs 15 residues. The germline V gene encodes CDR1 MNHNS and CDR2 SASEGT. TCRdb re-analysed the 5' RACE reads in MiXCR, keeping a single row per CDR3 protein. The sample records about 7,200 distinct CDR3 sequences, under 20% being singletons. Specified time point: sample taken at primary tumor resection. In the case of this clonotype: Its specificity is not known.

The sample in question was lung tumor tissue, obtained at surgery. The clonotype comes from a female donor with early-stage non-small cell lung cancer. This chain links TRBV6-1 with TRBJ2-5; 8 positions match TRBD2. CDR3 nucleotide sequence: TGTGCCAGCAGTCACGCGGGGGGCTACCAAGAGACCCAGTACTTC. The encoded protein is CASSHAGGYQETQYF.